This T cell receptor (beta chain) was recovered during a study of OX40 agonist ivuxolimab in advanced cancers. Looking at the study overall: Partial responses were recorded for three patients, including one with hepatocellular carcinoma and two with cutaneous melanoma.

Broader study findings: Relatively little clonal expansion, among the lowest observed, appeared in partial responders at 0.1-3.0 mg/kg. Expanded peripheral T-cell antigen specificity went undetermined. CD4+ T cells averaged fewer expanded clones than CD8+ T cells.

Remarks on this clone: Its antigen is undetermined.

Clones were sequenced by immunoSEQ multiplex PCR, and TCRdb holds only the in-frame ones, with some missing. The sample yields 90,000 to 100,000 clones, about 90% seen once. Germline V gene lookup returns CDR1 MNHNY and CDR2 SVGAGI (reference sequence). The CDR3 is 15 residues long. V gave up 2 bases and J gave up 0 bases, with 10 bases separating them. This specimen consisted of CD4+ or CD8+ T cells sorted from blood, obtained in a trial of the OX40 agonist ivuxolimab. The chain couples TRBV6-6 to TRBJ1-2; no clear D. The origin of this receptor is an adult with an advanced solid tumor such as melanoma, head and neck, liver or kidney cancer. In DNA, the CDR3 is TGTGCCAGCAGTTACGCAGGTGATTCTAACTATGGCTACACCTTC. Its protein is CASSYAGDSNYGYTF.